Listed below are T cell receptor beta chains from one sample, sequenced in a study of T cell responses to AZD1222 COVID-19 vaccine. Profiling relied on immunoSEQ multiplex PCR, and the TCRdb table lists in-frame clones only, not all of them. The sample includes more than 150,000 clones, approximately 90% seen only once; the top ten take approximately 4.8%. The source material was peripheral blood, sampled on day 0 of AZD1222 vaccination. These receptors originate from an adult in good health. The CDR3 runs from the conserved cysteine through the conserved F or W. A D gene is named only where the DNA matches it firmly. Part of the rows lack a size; the others show once, few, many or a class for expanded clones.

V: TRBV28
J: TRBJ1-6
D: NA
size: NA
DNA: TGTGCCAGCAGTTTACTAGTGGGGCATTCACCCCTCCACTTT
CDR3: CASSLLVGHSPLHF

V: TRBV7-8
J: TRBJ2-1
D: TRBD2
size: NA
DNA: TGTGCCAGCAGCTTACGGCGGGAGGCCGATGAGCAGTTCTTC
CDR3: CASSLRREADEQFF

V: TRBV6-6
J: TRBJ2-1
D: NA
size: NA
DNA: TGTGCCAGCAGTTGGCGCGGAGAGGTGGGGAATGAGCAGTTCTTC
CDR3: CASSWRGEVGNEQFF

V: TRBV4-1
J: TRBJ2-1
D: NA
size: NA
DNA: TGCGCCAGCAGCTTCCGGGACCCCTACAATGAGCAGTTCTTC
CDR3: CASSFRDPYNEQFF

V: TRBV10-3
J: TRBJ2-7
D: NA
size: NA
DNA: TGTGCCATCAGTGGTTTAGGGTACGAGCAGTACTTC
CDR3: CAISGLGYEQYF

V: TRBV5-1
J: TRBJ2-7
D: NA
size: NA
DNA: TGCGCCAGCAGCTTGGTACCGGACTACGAGCAGTACTTC
CDR3: CASSLVPDYEQYF

V: TRBV7-9
J: TRBJ2-4
D: TRBD2
size: NA
DNA: TGTGCCAGCAGCTTAGGTAGCGGGAAGGCCAAAAACATTCAGTACTTC
CDR3: CASSLGSGKAKNIQYF

V: TRBV4-1
J: TRBJ2-1
D: TRBD2
size: NA
DNA: TGCGCCAGCAGCCAAGTAGGGAGCGGGAGGGCCGTCGATGAGCAGTTCTTC
CDR3: CASSQVGSGRAVDEQFF

V: TRBV5-1
J: TRBJ1-1
D: NA
size: once
DNA: TGCGCCAGCAGCTCAGCCACGACAGGAGACATTGAAGCTTTCTTT
CDR3: CASSSATTGDIEAFF

V: TRBV18
J: TRBJ1-6
D: NA
size: NA
DNA: TGTGCCAGCTCACCGAGCTCCTATAATTCACCCCTCCACTTT
CDR3: CASSPSSYNSPLHF

V: TRBV7-9
J: TRBJ2-4
D: NA
size: once
DNA: TGTGCCAGCAGCGCAGGAAACATTCAGTACTTC
CDR3: CASSAGNIQYF

V: TRBV30
J: TRBJ2-6
D: NA
size: NA
DNA: TGTGCCTGGAGTGAAAGGGCTGGGGCCAACGTCCTGACTTTC
CDR3: CAWSERAGANVLTF

V: TRBV29-1
J: TRBJ1-4
D: NA
size: NA
DNA: TGCAGCGTTGGAGGTGGAGGGAGTGAAAAACTGTTTTTT
CDR3: CSVGGGGSEKLFF

V: TRBV5-1
J: TRBJ2-7
D: NA
size: NA
DNA: TGCGCCAGCAGCGCGGGACAGAGCTCCTACGAGCAGTACTTC
CDR3: CASSAGQSSYEQYF

V: TRBV4-3
J: TRBJ1-4
D: NA
size: NA
DNA: TGCGCCAGCAGCCAAGGGGTCCTCTACTCGGAAAAACTGTTTTTT
CDR3: CASSQGVLYSEKLFF

V: TRBV5-1
J: TRBJ1-6
D: NA
size: NA
DNA: TGCGCCAGCAGCCTCGGGGGCACAGGACAAAATTCACCCCTCCACTTT
CDR3: CASSLGGTGQNSPLHF

V: TRBV4-1
J: TRBJ2-1
D: NA
size: NA
DNA: TGCGCCAGCAGCCCAGAGGTCGGTTACCAGTTCTTC
CDR3: CASSPEVGYQFF

V: TRBV2
J: TRBJ2-1
D: TRBD2
size: NA
DNA: TGTGCCAGCAGCCCTAGCGGGATCAATGAGCAGTTCTTC
CDR3: CASSPSGINEQFF

V: TRBV4-1
J: TRBJ1-6
D: NA
size: NA
DNA: TGCGCCAGCAGCCCACGTCAGGTCGAGTCACCCCTCCACTTT
CDR3: CASSPRQVESPLHF

V: TRBV4-3
J: TRBJ2-2
D: NA
size: NA
DNA: TGCGCCAGCAGCCAAGGCCAGGGCCCATCGAACACCGGGGAGCTGTTTTTT
CDR3: CASSQGQGPSNTGELFF

V: TRBV25-1
J: TRBJ2-1
D: NA
size: NA
DNA: TGTGCCAGCAGTCTTCTGGGGACTCAGAATGAGCAGTTCTTC
CDR3: CASSLLGTQNEQFF

V: TRBV7-2
J: TRBJ2-7
D: TRBD1
size: NA
DNA: TGTGCCAGCAGCGCCCGACGGACAGGCGACGAGCAGTACTTC
CDR3: CASSARRTGDEQYF

V: TRBV5-1
J: TRBJ2-2
D: NA
size: few
DNA: TGCGCCAGCAGCTTGTCGCTGGTAGGGGACCTCAACACCGGGGAGCTGTTTTTT
CDR3: CASSLSLVGDLNTGELFF

V: TRBV6-5
J: TRBJ2-2
D: TRBD2
size: NA
DNA: TGTGCCAGCGGGGGGGTAAGAACCGGGGAGCTGTTTTTT
CDR3: CASGGVRTGELFF

V: TRBV27
J: TRBJ2-7
D: TRBD2
size: NA
DNA: TGTGCCAGCAGGACCGGGACTAGCGGATTCTACGAGCAGTACTTC
CDR3: CASRTGTSGFYEQYF

V: TRBV10-3
J: TRBJ2-6
D: NA
size: once
DNA: TGTGCCATCAGTGCCCCAGGGGCTGGGGCCAACGTCCTGACTTTC
CDR3: CAISAPGAGANVLTF

V: TRBV18
J: TRBJ2-1
D: NA
size: NA
DNA: TGTGCCAGCTCACCACCCCGACTCCCCGGGGGCAATGAGCAGTTCTTC
CDR3: CASSPPRLPGGNEQFF

V: TRBV7-9
J: TRBJ1-2
D: NA
size: NA
DNA: TGTGCCAGCAGTTTTAGAGGACCTCGGGGCTACACCTTC
CDR3: CASSFRGPRGYTF

V: TRBV6-2/TRBV6-3
J: TRBJ1-5
D: TRBD1
size: NA
DNA: TGTGCCAGCAGTGACAGGGAGCCCCAGCATTTT
CDR3: CASSDREPQHF

V: TRBV30
J: TRBJ1-5
D: NA
size: NA
DNA: TGTGCCTGGAGCGTGGGGAGCGATCAGCCCCAGCATTTT
CDR3: CAWSVGSDQPQHF

V: TRBV10-2
J: TRBJ2-7
D: NA
size: NA
DNA: TGCGCCAGCAGTGAGCTAGTCCGCGAGCAGTACTTC
CDR3: CASSELVREQYF

V: TRBV6-5
J: TRBJ1-1
D: NA
size: NA
DNA: TGTGCCAGCACCACGATCATGAACACTGAAGCTTTCTTT
CDR3: CASTTIMNTEAFF

V: TRBV6-5
J: TRBJ2-7
D: NA
size: NA
DNA: TGTGCCAGCAGCCTAGGTTATGGACGGAGCGAGCAGTACTTC
CDR3: CASSLGYGRSEQYF

V: TRBV7-2
J: TRBJ2-7
D: NA
size: NA
DNA: TGTGCCAGCAGCCCCCCTGAGGGGTACGAGCAGTACTTC
CDR3: CASSPPEGYEQYF

V: TRBV19
J: TRBJ1-2
D: NA
size: NA
DNA: TGTGCCACCCGTGGTGGGGCCCACAGGGATAGCTACACCTTC
CDR3: CATRGGAHRDSYTF

V: TRBV30
J: TRBJ1-1
D: NA
size: NA
DNA: TGTGCCTGGAGGATCTCAGGGGAGGGCACTGAAGCTTTCTTT
CDR3: CAWRISGEGTEAFF

V: TRBV7-8
J: TRBJ2-7
D: NA
size: NA
DNA: TGTGCCAGCAGCTGGGGCAGGGACATCTACGAGCAGTACTTC
CDR3: CASSWGRDIYEQYF